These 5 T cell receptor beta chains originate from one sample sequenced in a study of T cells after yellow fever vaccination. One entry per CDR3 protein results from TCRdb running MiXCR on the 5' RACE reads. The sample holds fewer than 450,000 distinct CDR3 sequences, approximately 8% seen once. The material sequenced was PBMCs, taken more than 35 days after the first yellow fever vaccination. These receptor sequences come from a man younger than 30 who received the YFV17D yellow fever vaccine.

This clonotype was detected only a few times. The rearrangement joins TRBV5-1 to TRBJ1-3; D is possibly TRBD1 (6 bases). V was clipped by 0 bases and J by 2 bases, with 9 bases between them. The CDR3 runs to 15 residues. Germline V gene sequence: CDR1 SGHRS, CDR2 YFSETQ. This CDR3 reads CASSLDRAAGNTIYF. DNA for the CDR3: TGCGCCAGCAGCTTGGACAGGGCGGCTGGAAACACCATATATTTT.

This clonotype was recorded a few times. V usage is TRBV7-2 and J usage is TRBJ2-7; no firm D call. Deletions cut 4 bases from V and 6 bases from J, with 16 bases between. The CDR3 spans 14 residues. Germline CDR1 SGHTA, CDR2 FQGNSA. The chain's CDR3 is CASSSFREPLEQYF. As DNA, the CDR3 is TGTGCCAGCAGCTCCTTTCGAGAGCCCCTCGAGCAGTACTTC.

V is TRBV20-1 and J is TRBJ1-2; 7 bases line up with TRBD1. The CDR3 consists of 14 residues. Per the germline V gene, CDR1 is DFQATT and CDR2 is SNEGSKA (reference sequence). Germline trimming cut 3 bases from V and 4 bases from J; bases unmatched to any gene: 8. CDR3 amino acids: CSARDPGTVYGYTF. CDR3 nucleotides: TGCAGTGCTAGGGATCCCGGGACAGTCTATGGCTACACCTTC.

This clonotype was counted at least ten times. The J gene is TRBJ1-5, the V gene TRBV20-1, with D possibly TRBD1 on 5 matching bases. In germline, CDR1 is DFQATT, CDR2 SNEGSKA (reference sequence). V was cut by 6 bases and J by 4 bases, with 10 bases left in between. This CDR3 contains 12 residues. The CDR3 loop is CSASQGNQPQHF. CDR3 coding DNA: TGCAGTGCGAGTCAGGGAAATCAGCCCCAGCATTTT.

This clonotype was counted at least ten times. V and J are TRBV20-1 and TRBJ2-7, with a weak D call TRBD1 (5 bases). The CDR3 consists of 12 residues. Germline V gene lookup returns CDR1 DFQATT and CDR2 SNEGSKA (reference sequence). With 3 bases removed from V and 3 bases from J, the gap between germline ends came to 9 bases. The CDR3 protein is CSARKDNYEQYV. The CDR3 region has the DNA TGCAGTGCTAGGAAGGACAACTACGAGCAGTACGTC.